This TCR beta chain appears in the sequencing data of a study of blood T cell repertoires in COVID-19. Libraries were prepared by immunoSEQ multiplex PCR; TCRdb keeps only in-frame clonotypes and omits some of them. The sample shows roughly 110,000 clones, approximately 86% of them seen only once. Germline assignment: CDR1 MNHNY and CDR2 SVGAGI (reference sequence). There are 14 residues in the CDR3. Trimming stripped 5 bases from V and 8 bases from J, with 18 bases between. The receptor was derived from a man in his forties with acute or convalescent COVID-19. The source material was peripheral blood. This chain connects TRBV6-6 to TRBJ1-2; tentative D call: TRBD1 (5 bases). The CDR3 DNA sequence: TGTGCCAGCAGTAAACGGGACTCCGAAATCGGCTACACCTTC. It encodes CASSKRDSEIGYTF.